The 29 T cell receptor beta chains reported below all come from one sample, sequenced in a study of OX40 agonist ivuxolimab in advanced cancers. Clones were read by immunoSEQ multiplex PCR, and TCRdb kept only the in-frame ones, dropping some. This table has 60,000 to 65,000 clones, about 92% appearing once. The source was CD4+ or CD8+ T cells sorted from blood, collected in a trial of the OX40 agonist ivuxolimab. These receptor sequences come from an adult with an advanced solid tumor such as melanoma, head and neck, liver or kidney cancer.

This clone has only one observation. The V and J genes are TRBV6-6 and TRBJ2-3; the D is unclear. The CDR3 consists of 12 residues. The V gene lost 8 bases and the J gene lost 3 bases, with 9 bases spanning the gap. CDR1 and CDR2 from the germline V gene are MNHNY and SVGAGI (reference sequence). The CDR3 DNA sequence: TGTGCCAGCGCCCCGGTAACAGATACGCAGTATTTT. Translation gives CASAPVTDTQYF.

This chain links TRBV2 with TRBJ1-1, with D possibly matching TRBD1 (6 bases). V lost 2 bases and J 3 bases, leaving 16 bases between the germline ends. Germline CDR1 reads SNHLY; CDR2 reads FYNNEI. The CDR3 runs 16 residues. The CDR3 reads CASSEMGAVIDTEAFF. Here the CDR3 DNA reads TGTGCCAGCAGTGAAATGGGGGCGGTGATTGACACTGAAGCTTTCTTT.

This clone was seen a single time. This chain joins TRBV11-3 and TRBJ2-7, with D maybe TRBD1 (6 bases). The germline gives CDR1 SGHNT, CDR2 YENEEA. V lost 0 bases, J lost 3 bases, and 15 bases lay in between. The CDR3 runs 16 residues. The CDR3 region is CASSLDLSDRNYEQYF. The CDR3 DNA reads TGTGCCAGCAGCTTAGATCTAAGTGACAGGAACTACGAGCAGTACTTC.

This chain uses TRBV30 with TRBJ2-5, with D possibly matching TRBD1 (6 bases). Germline CDR1 reads GTSNPN; CDR2 reads SVGIG (reference sequence). There are 12 residues in the CDR3. Trimming shortened V by 3 bases and J by 1 base, and 6 bases separated the two germline ends. The DNA of the CDR3 is TGTGCCTGGAGGACAGGCCAAGAGACCCAGTACTTC. Amino acids: CAWRTGQETQYF.

The chain carries TRBV6-6 and TRBJ2-3, with D hard to call. V shed 3 bases and J shed 6 bases, with 7 bases lying between them. The germline V gene encodes CDR1 MNHNY and CDR2 SVGAGI (reference sequence). The CDR3 contains 12 residues. The CDR3 sequence: CASSYLEDTQYF. CDR3 in DNA: TGTGCCAGCAGTTATTTGGAGGATACGCAGTATTTT.

V usage is TRBV29-1 and J usage is TRBJ1-2; D is perhaps TRBD1 (5 bases). This CDR3 spans 12 amino acids. Trimming cost V 7 bases and J 7 bases, with 16 bases left between them. In germline, CDR1 is SQVTM, CDR2 ANQGSEA. The CDR3 region is CSAWGGEVGYTF. In nucleotides, the CDR3 is TGCAGCGCATGGGGCGGGGAAGTTGGCTACACCTTC. Supplemented by reference TRBV29-1 and TRBJ1-2, the full variable domain reads SAVISQKPSRDICQRGTSLTIQCQVDSQVTMMFWYRQQPGQSLTLIATANQGSEATYESGFVIDKFPISRPNLTFSTLTVSNMSPEDSSIYLCSAWGGEVGYTFGSGTRLTVV.

This rearrangement joins TRBV27 to TRBJ2-5; tentatively, D is TRBD2 (5 bases). Trimming took off 5 bases at V and 4 bases at J, with 14 bases between the two ends. CDR3 length: 14 amino acids. The germline gives CDR1 MNHEY, CDR2 SMNVEV (reference sequence). The CDR3 nucleotides read TGTGCCAGCAGTCGCCCCCCGGGGTTAGAGACCCAGTACTTC. It translates to CASSRPPGLETQYF.

The chain joins TRBV10-1 to TRBJ2-3; the D gene is possibly TRBD1 (6 bases). V lost 3 bases to trimming and J lost 4 bases, with 11 bases between them. CDR3 length: 14 residues. Germline CDR1 is WNHNN and CDR2 is SYGVQD (reference sequence). DNA for the CDR3: TGCGCCAGCAGTGACTACAGGGTCCCAGATACGCAGTATTTT. This sequence encodes CASSDYRVPDTQYF.

J is TRBJ2-7 and V is TRBV30; D is undetermined. CDR1 is GTSNPN and CDR2 is SVGIG in the germline V gene (reference sequence). The V and J ends lost 6 bases and 1 base respectively, with 7 bases between them. The CDR3 contains 11 residues. The CDR3 loop reads CACYPSYEQYF. CDR3 DNA: TGTGCCTGTTATCCATCCTACGAGCAGTACTTC.

Only a few counts were recorded for this clone. Other DNA sequences in this sample translate to the same CDR3. This chain joins TRBV30 and TRBJ1-5; D perhaps matches TRBD1 (5 bases). Per germline, CDR1 GTSNPN and CDR2 SVGIG (reference sequence). The CDR3 totals 13 residues. The V end lost 2 bases, the J end lost 1 base, and 6 bases lay between the germline ends. The CDR3: CAWSRDSNQPQHF. In nucleotides, the CDR3 is TGTGCCTGGAGTAGGGACAGCAATCAGCCCCAGCATTTT.

This chain joins TRBV28 and TRBJ2-7, with D uncertain. The V end lost 5 bases, the J end lost 5 bases, and 7 bases lay between the germline ends. CDR1 is MDHEN, CDR2 SYDVKM, per germline. This CDR3 is 11 amino acids long. The CDR3 here is CASSHEDEQYF. CDR3 bases: TGTGCCAGCAGTCACGAAGACGAGCAGTACTTC.

The chain carries TRBV9 and TRBJ2-1, with 7 bases aligning to TRBD1. Germline trimming cut 4 bases from V and 7 bases from J; bases unmatched to any gene: 11. This CDR3 is built from 15 residues. The germline CDR1 and CDR2 sequences are SGDLS and YYNGEE. The CDR3 region is CASSPQTTGLNEQFF. The CDR3 DNA follows: TGTGCCAGCAGCCCTCAAACGACAGGGTTAAATGAGCAGTTCTTC.

This clone was recorded only once. The chain joins TRBV11-2 to TRBJ2-7, with TRBD2 matching over 14 bases. The CDR3 length is 16 residues. J was trimmed by 0 bases and V by 5 bases; bases with no gene match: 3. Per germline, CDR1 SGHAT and CDR2 FQNNGV. The CDR3: CASSQTSGRGSYEQYF. The CDR3 bases are TGTGCCAGCAGCCAGACTAGCGGGAGGGGCTCCTACGAGCAGTACTTC.

The chain is built from TRBV6-5 and TRBJ2-7, with D tentatively TRBD1 (6 bases). Germline V lookup: CDR1 MNHEY, CDR2 SVGAGI. This CDR3 contains 12 residues. Trimming left V 6 bases short and J 4 bases short, with 10 bases between. CDR3 nucleotide sequence: TGTGCCAGCAGGAAGGACAGTTACGAGCAGTACTTC. This encodes CASRKDSYEQYF.

This chain links TRBV27 with TRBJ2-1; D is perhaps TRBD2 (6 bases). Germline V lookup: CDR1 MNHEY, CDR2 SMNVEV (reference sequence). This CDR3 region has 13 residues. With 6 bases removed from V and 8 bases from J, the gap between germline ends came to 14 bases. The CDR3 DNA follows: TGTGCCAGCAGACCCGGGAGTTACGATGAGCAGTTCTTC. Protein sequence: CASRPGSYDEQFF.

The chain employs TRBV30 and TRBJ1-6; TRBD1 aligns across 7 bases. V trimming: 4 bases; J trimming: 5 bases; junction bases outside the gene matches: 8. Germline V gene data show CDR1 as GTSNPN and CDR2 as SVGIG (reference sequence). This CDR3 contains 15 residues. The CDR3 region has the DNA TGTGCCTGGAATTGGGGGCAGGGGGATAATTCACCCCTCCACTTT. It translates to CAWNWGQGDNSPLHF.

The chain employs TRBV4-1 and TRBJ2-2; the D gene is possibly TRBD1 (5 bases). The germline CDR1 and CDR2 sequences are MGHRA and YSYEKL. The CDR3 has 17 amino acids. Deletions cut 1 base from V and 5 bases from J, with 17 bases between. The CDR3 is CASSQVSRVSRTGELFF. CDR3 bases: TGCGCCAGCAGCCAAGTCTCCAGGGTCAGTCGTACCGGGGAGCTGTTTTTT.

The chain uses TRBV7-2 and TRBJ1-3; the D is unclear. With 4 bases removed from V and 0 bases from J, the gap between germline ends came to 13 bases. This CDR3 region has 16 residues. CDR1 is SGHTA, CDR2 FQGNSA, per germline. CDR3 coding DNA: TGTGCCAGCAGCTCATCTTCGGGCTTCTCTGGAAACACCATATATTTT. Translating gives CASSSSSGFSGNTIYF.

The V call is TRBV10-1, the J call TRBJ1-1; tentative D call: TRBD1 (5 bases). V was shortened by 4 bases and J by 1 base, with 13 bases between the two germline ends. The germline CDR1 and CDR2 sequences are WNHNN and SYGVQD (reference sequence). CDR3 length: 15 amino acids. The CDR3 protein is CASSAAGPGNTEAFF. CDR3 sequence (DNA): TGCGCCAGCAGTGCGGCAGGGCCCGGGAACACTGAAGCTTTCTTT.

The J gene is TRBJ1-6, the V gene TRBV1. TRBV1 is a listed pseudogene. The CDR3 spans 15 residues. The CDR3, as DNA: TGCACCAGCAGCCACCTGGGGGGGGCTGGTTCACCCCTCCACTTT. Translated, it gives CTSSHLGGAGSPLHF.

V and J are TRBV18 and TRBJ2-7; 10 bases are a match to TRBD1. Trimming cost V 5 bases and J 5 bases; bases outside gene matches: 9. CDR1 and CDR2 (germline): KGHSH, LQKENI. The CDR3 has 15 amino acids. The CDR3 DNA reads as TGTGCCAGCTCATCCCCGGGACAGGGGTACCACGAGCAGTACTTC. It yields the protein CASSSPGQGYHEQYF.

In nucleotides, the CDR3 is TGTGCCAGTAGGAGGGGGTCGGGGGATGAGCAGTTCTTC. It specifies CASRRGSGDEQFF. The chain is built from TRBV19 and TRBJ2-1; D possibly uses TRBD1 or TRBD2 (6 bases each). Per the germline V gene, CDR1 is LNHDA and CDR2 is SQIVND (reference sequence). The CDR3 runs to 13 residues. V was pared by 6 bases and J by 8 bases, with 14 bases between.

Turning to this clone: Sequence at one end of the junction differs from germline and may be a read error. V usage is TRBV5-1 and J usage is TRBJ2-1; D gene ambiguous. CDR3 size: 12 residues. Looked up from germline, CDR1 is SGHRS and CDR2 is YFSETQ. The CDR3 nucleotides are TGCGCCAGCAGCCCGGCCTACGATGAGCAGTTCTTC. Its translation is CASSPAYDEQFF.

This rearrangement joins TRBV7-3 to TRBJ2-5; tentative D call: TRBD2 (6 bases). CDR1 SGHTA and CDR2 FQGTGA come from the germline V gene. The CDR3 is 15 amino acids. Trimming left V 1 base short and J 2 bases short, with 11 bases between. For the CDR3, the DNA is TGTGCCAGCAGCTTAATGTCCGGGGGTCAAGAGACCCAGTACTTC. Its translation: CASSLMSGGQETQYF.

This clone has a handful of counts. V usage is TRBV19 and J usage is TRBJ2-5, with 8 bases identical to TRBD1. The CDR3 spans 15 residues. V shed 6 bases, J shed 1 base, and the junction held 7 bases outside the gene matches. Germline CDR1 LNHDA, CDR2 SQIVND (reference sequence). The chain's CDR3 is CASSPDRAGQETQYF. The CDR3, as DNA: TGTGCCAGTAGCCCGGACAGGGCGGGCCAAGAGACCCAGTACTTC. Complete variable domain (other parts from reference TRBV19 and TRBJ2-5): DGGITQSPKYLFRKEGQNVTLSCEQNLNHDAMYWYRQDPGQGLRLIYYSQIVNDFQKGDIAEGYSVSREKKESFPLTVTSAQKNPTAFYLCASSPDRAGQETQYFGPGTRLLVL.

The CDR3 here is CASSFSFVAYNEQFF. The CDR3 nucleotides read TGTGCCAGCAGCTTCTCATTCGTAGCCTACAATGAGCAGTTCTTC. This chain connects TRBV5-6 to TRBJ2-1; no clear D gene. Per germline, CDR1 SGHDT and CDR2 YYEEEE. V lost 2 bases to trimming and J lost 2 bases, with 11 bases between them. This CDR3 spans 15 amino acids.

The V call is TRBV5-8, the J call TRBJ2-3; 7 nucleotides match TRBD1. CDR3 length equals 15 residues. CDR1 and CDR2 from the germline V gene are SGHTS and YDEGEE. The trim removed 4 bases at V and 7 bases at J, leaving 12 bases unmatched. In DNA form, the CDR3 reads TGTGCCAGCAGCGTAGGGGACAGTACCACGAATACGCAGTATTTT. It yields the protein CASSVGDSTTNTQYF.

The gene calls are TRBV19 and TRBJ2-7; D remains ambiguous. The CDR3 loop spans 14 amino acids. With 2 bases removed from V and 0 bases from J, the gap between germline ends came to 8 bases. In germline, CDR1 is LNHDA, CDR2 SQIVND (reference sequence). The CDR3 spells CASSISDTSYEQYF. The CDR3, as DNA: TGTGCCAGTAGTATAAGCGACACCTCCTACGAGCAGTACTTC. The full variable domain, rest sourced from reference TRBV19 and TRBJ2-7, is DGGITQSPKYLFRKEGQNVTLSCEQNLNHDAMYWYRQDPGQGLRLIYYSQIVNDFQKGDIAEGYSVSREKKESFPLTVTSAQKNPTAFYLCASSISDTSYEQYFGPGTRLTVT.

This clone occurred once. V usage is TRBV6-1 and J usage is TRBJ1-5, with 7 positions matching TRBD1. This CDR3 has 15 residues. Germline CDR1 MNHNS, CDR2 SASEGT. The trim removed 6 bases at V and 3 bases at J, leaving 8 bases unmatched. This chain's CDR3 is CASREGQITNQPQHF. CDR3 in DNA: TGTGCCAGCAGGGAGGGACAGATCACCAATCAGCCCCAGCATTTT.